This T cell receptor (beta chain) came from a study of blood T cell repertoires in COVID-19. Overall study context: Spain, Italy and the United States supplied samples that represented acute and convalescent COVID-19. T cells, B-cell-depleted T cells, or PBMCs supplied cDNA or gDNA.

In germline, CDR1 is LGHDT, CDR2 YNNKEL (reference sequence). There are 16 residues in the CDR3. J lost 5 bases, V lost 1 base, and 6 bases had no gene match. Data came from immunoSEQ multiplex PCR; TCRdb stores just in-frame clones and leaves some out. This repertoire shows approximately 84,000 clones, nearly 85% found once; its top ten account for 29%. Sequenced input: peripheral blood. The chain has TRBV3-1 (or the pseudogene TRBV3-2) and TRBJ2-7; 12 nucleotides align to TRBD1. The TCR sequence derives from a woman older than 75 with acute or convalescent COVID-19. CDR3 DNA sequence: TGTGCCAGCAGCCAAGGGTCCGGGGACAGGGGGCACGAGCAGTACTTC. It translates to CASSQGSGDRGHEQYF.